The 19 T cell receptor beta chains reported below all come from one sample, sequenced in a study of blood T cell repertoires in COVID-19. Using immunoSEQ multiplex PCR, the repertoire was profiled, and TCRdb retains in-frame clones only, with some absent. The repertoire holds some 38,000 clones, with about 85% as singletons. The sample comprised peripheral blood. All receptors derive from a man in his sixties with active or convalescent COVID-19.

This clone was detected only once. The chain combines TRBV5-1 with TRBJ2-2; 13 nucleotides match TRBD2. The V segment lost 4 bases and the J segment 0 bases; nucleotides outside the gene matches: 6. Looked up from germline, CDR1 is SGHRS and CDR2 is YFSETQ. This CDR3 contains 18 residues. The CDR3 region has the DNA TGCGCCAGCAGCAAAGGACTAGCGGGGGCCGCGAACACCGGGGAGCTGTTTTTT. It codes for CASSKGLAGAANTGELFF.

This chain joins TRBV19 and TRBJ1-5, with no clear D. CDR3 size: 17 residues. CDR1 LNHDA and CDR2 SQIVND come from the germline V gene (reference sequence). The ends were cut back, 2 bases at V and 0 bases at J, with 14 bases in the middle. For the CDR3, the DNA is TGTGCCAGTAGTATATTCAGAGGCCAGAATAGCAATCAGCCCCAGCATTTT. This translates into CASSIFRGQNSNQPQHF.

The genes are TRBV19 and TRBJ2-1; 10 bases align to TRBD2. This CDR3 is 17 amino acids long. V shed 0 bases, J shed 3 bases, and the junction held 5 bases outside the gene matches. Per the germline V gene, CDR1 is LNHDA and CDR2 is SQIVND (reference sequence). CDR3 coding DNA: TGTGCCAGTAGTATAGAGTTAGGACTAGCGGACTACAATGAGCAGTTCTTC. Translated: CASSIELGLADYNEQFF.

The rearrangement joins TRBV19 to TRBJ2-2; 13 nucleotides match TRBD2. The ends lost 7 bases at V and 9 bases at J; junction bases unmatched: 8. This CDR3 region has 15 residues. Germline V lookup: CDR1 LNHDA, CDR2 SQIVND (reference sequence). The CDR3 reads CASKKGLAGEWELFF. The CDR3 nucleotides are TGTGCCAGTAAAAAAGGACTAGCGGGAGAATGGGAGCTGTTTTTT.

This clone was seen a single time. V and J are TRBV6-2 or TRBV6-3 and TRBJ1-1; TRBD1 aligns across 7 bases. This CDR3 region has 15 residues. The trim removed 3 bases at V and 4 bases at J, leaving 8 bases unmatched. The V gene's germline CDR1 is MNHEY and CDR2 SVGEGT. The CDR3 protein is CASSYGRGRGTEAFF. CDR3 DNA: TGTGCCAGCAGTTATGGAAGGGGGCGCGGCACTGAAGCTTTCTTT.

J is TRBJ2-3 and V is TRBV12-3 or TRBV12-4; 9 bases agree with TRBD2. The CDR3 contains 12 residues. V shed 5 bases and J 15 bases; nucleotides not matched to a gene: 9. CDR3 nucleotides: TGTGCCAGCAGTCCTGGGACTAGCTATGAATATTTT. Amino acids: CASSPGTSYEYF.

This sequence joins TRBV19 and TRBJ2-3, with D perhaps matching TRBD2 (5 bases). CDR1 LNHDA and CDR2 SQIVND come from the germline V gene (reference sequence). Trimming pared 3 bases from V and 2 bases from J, leaving 12 bases between. This CDR3 spans 15 amino acids. The CDR3: CASSIFSGATDTQYF. CDR3 in DNA: TGTGCCAGTAGTATTTTCAGCGGAGCCACAGATACGCAGTATTTT.

The rearrangement joins TRBV10-3 to TRBJ1-4; D call uncertain. Germline CDR1 reads ENHRY; CDR2 reads SYGVKD. Trimming cost V 6 bases and J 8 bases, with 10 bases left between them. This CDR3 region has 12 residues. The CDR3 DNA is TGTGCCATCAGCCAACCGGGGGAAAAACTGTTTTTT. This codes for CAISQPGEKLFF.

The chain carries TRBV14 and TRBJ1-2; TRBD1 is a possible D gene (6 bases). The CDR3 is made up of 14 amino acids. Germline-derived CDR1 and CDR2 are SGHDN and FVKESK. V was cut by 4 bases and J by 6 bases, with 15 bases left in between. CDR3 in amino acids: CASSPKGVVDGYTF. The CDR3 DNA reads TGTGCCAGCAGCCCGAAGGGGGTAGTGGATGGCTACACCTTC.

The gene calls are TRBV6-5 and TRBJ1-1; TRBD1 matches at 7 bases. The CDR3 totals 13 residues. The V segment lost 10 bases and the J segment 1 base; nucleotides outside the gene matches: 6. CDR1 is MNHEY, CDR2 SVGAGI, per germline. CDR3 sequence reads: CATTGTENTEAFF. For the CDR3, the DNA is TGTGCCACCACCGGGACAGAGAACACTGAAGCTTTCTTT.

This chain connects TRBV11-2 to TRBJ1-1; D is unresolved. The length of the CDR3 is 15 residues. Germline values: CDR1 SGHAT, CDR2 FQNNGV. V gave up 1 base and J gave up 3 bases, with 12 bases separating them. CDR3 amino acids: CASSLVGRGDTEAFF. DNA for the CDR3: TGTGCCAGCAGCTTAGTTGGCAGAGGCGACACTGAAGCTTTCTTT.

The chain couples TRBV29-1 to TRBJ1-5; 9 bases align to TRBD1. V lost 5 bases, J lost 5 bases, and 7 bases stayed unmatched. The CDR3 totals 14 residues. Germline V gene lookup returns CDR1 SQVTM and CDR2 ANQGSEA. Here the CDR3 DNA reads TGCAGCGTTACGACAGGGGGAAGGGATCAGCCCCAGCATTTT. Encoded protein: CSVTTGGRDQPQHF.

The chain has TRBV11-3 and TRBJ2-1, with D tentatively TRBD2 (6 bases). V dropped 4 bases and J dropped 6 bases, with 13 bases sitting between them. Germline V CDR1 and CDR2: SGHNT, YENEEA. The CDR3 covers 14 residues. Written as DNA, the CDR3 is TGTGCCAGCAGCTCCGGCTGGGGGGTCAATGAGCAGTTCTTC. It codes for CASSSGWGVNEQFF.

This clone has a handful of counts. The V and J genes are TRBV29-1 and TRBJ2-1; 9 positions match TRBD2. The junction had 11 bases not matched to a gene; V was cut back by 7 bases and J by 7 bases. This CDR3 has 14 amino acids. Germline CDR1 and CDR2: SQVTM and ANQGSEA. CDR3 sequence: CSARPGLASNEQFF. CDR3 bases: TGCAGCGCTCGACCGGGACTAGCATCTAATGAGCAGTTCTTC.

This chain connects TRBV6-2 or TRBV6-3 to TRBJ1-5; 9 bases align to TRBD1. Trimming removed 4 bases from V and 3 bases from J; junction bases left unmatched: 7. Germline-derived CDR1 and CDR2 are MNHEY and SVGEGT. This CDR3 has 16 residues. CDR3 in DNA: TGTGCCAGCAGTTTCCGACAGGGGGTTATCAATCAGCCCCAGCATTTT. Protein sequence: CASSFRQGVINQPQHF.

This chain connects TRBV5-6 to TRBJ1-6; possibly TRBD1 for D (6 bases). Between the trimmed V and J ends, which lost 0 bases and 10 bases, there was a span of 14 bases. This CDR3 comprises 15 residues. Germline CDR1 reads SGHDT; CDR2 reads YYEEEE. For the CDR3, the DNA is TGTGCCAGCAGCTTGGCCTTGGCAGGGGACTCACCCCTCCACTTT. Translation: CASSLALAGDSPLHF.

J is TRBJ1-2 and V is TRBV7-9; D is undetermined. This CDR3 is 14 amino acids long. Germline-derived CDR1 and CDR2 are SEHNR and FQNEAQ (reference sequence). Trimming removed 5 bases from V and 6 bases from J, with 16 bases in between. The CDR3 DNA reads as TGTGCCAGCAGCCAAACGGGAGGGTGGGATGGCTACACCTTC. Translation gives CASSQTGGWDGYTF.

In this sample, this clone turned up a few times. The rearrangement joins TRBV7-9 to TRBJ2-5; a possible D gene is TRBD1 (6 bases). CDR3 length: 16 residues. Trimming removed 5 bases at V and 5 bases at J, with 21 bases between. Germline lookup yields CDR1 SEHNR and CDR2 FQNEAQ (reference sequence). CDR3 sequence: CASSHHKTGYGETQYF. CDR3 coding DNA: TGTGCCAGCAGCCATCATAAGACAGGTTATGGGGAGACCCAGTACTTC.

The chain employs TRBV2 and TRBJ1-1, with TRBD1 matching over 10 bases. Per the germline V gene, CDR1 is SNHLY and CDR2 is FYNNEI. The CDR3 is made up of 15 amino acids. Trimming took 6 bases from V and 4 from J; bases not matched to a gene: 8. The DNA of the CDR3 is TGTGCCAGCAGCCTATCCGGGACAGGGGCCACTGAAGCTTTCTTT. Its translation is CASSLSGTGATEAFF.